This T cell receptor (beta chain) is drawn from a study of identical twins (dated by TCRdb to the mid-2010s). Looking at the study overall: To test whether fetal clonotypes persist, this study deep-sequenced TCR alpha and beta repertoires from monozygotic twins, from unrelated adults of various ages, and from cord blood. To rule out contamination, replicate twin experiments were performed at different times with different library preparation protocols.

Ten or more counts support this clonotype. Its target antigen remains unknown. No base-level quality is on record; no much larger clone is a single base apart. Library preparation was by 5' RACE. The sample was run on an Illumina HiSeq 2000. Template switching introduced a universal primer binding site; the final cDNA contained a unique molecular identifier, enabling accurate counting of TCR cDNA molecules. Specific primers in the conserved constant-segment region were used to synthesize first-strand cDNA for the TCR alpha and beta chains. To control for contamination, every cDNA library carried two barcodes: a SMART-Mk sample barcode plus Illumina barcodes. Two successive PCR steps introduced TruSeq adapter sequences along with Illumina sample barcodes. The Illumina HiSeq platform was used with custom primers to sequence TCR alpha and beta cDNA libraries. The source study handled its data this way. Unique molecular identifiers were extracted from raw reads with MiGEC, and CDR3 positions were determined with MiXCR. Recombination models were inferred per individual with the repgenHMM and IGoR tools using an EM algorithm. Shared clonotype analysis was performed with the tcR package in R, normalizing sharing by the product of cloneset sizes. To study raw recombination without the effects of thymic and clonal selection, out-of-frame nonproductive sequences were analyzed. TCRdb redid the processing of the public reads, applying fastp at Q25 and MiXCR, and retained in-frame beta chains. For every CDR3 protein sequence, its rows merge into one entry that carries the most common genes and DNA. The V and J calls and clone size come from TCRdb's table, not from the authors' own analysis. In this sample the table shows approximately 670,000 distinct CDR3 sequences, over 5% of which occur a single time. The top ten clones comprise roughly 1.8% of the sample.

CDR1 KGHSH and CDR2 LQKENI were looked up in the germline V gene. V loses 3 bases at its end and J loses 4 bases; junction bases beyond the gene matches: 9. The CDR3 runs 16 amino acids, cysteine and phenylalanine included. Solely the CDR3 DNA is kept, with 48 bases framed from the first base. Only healthy Caucasian donors were included. The researchers also sequenced three unrelated adults who were not twins: a male aged 18 to 29, a male aged 50 to 59, and a female aged 50 to 59. Using Miltenyi CD45RO+ enrichment and human naive T-cell isolation kits, memory (CD45RO+) and naive T cells were isolated from PBMC. Broad study findings and their caveats: In beta out-of-frame sequences, excess twin sharing was weaker, because having fewer shared sequences lowered the signal-to-noise ratio. Invariant T cells such as MAIT and iNKT could partly confound zero-insertion analyses, though diverse VJ usage argued against this for most clonotypes. Conclusions relied on cross-sectional statistical analysis, since the same donors could not be followed over many years. Compared with coincidental sharing between unrelated individuals, out-of-frame TCR alpha sequences shared between twins had an excess of sequences with low generation probability. Out-of-frame TCR alpha sharing in monozygotic twins was systematically underestimated by recombination models, whereas sharing between unrelated individuals was in agreement with the recombination models. Abundant cord blood beta clonotypes carried fewer insertions; young adult naive repertoires showed a weaker similar trend, while memory repertoires showed none.

The sample comprised naive T cells sorted from blood. In the paper's terms, the cell subset or site label means: cells isolated with a human naive T-cell isolation kit. The receptor was derived from a man aged 18 to 29 in good health. The V and J genes are TRBV18 and TRBJ1-5; 7 of the junction bases match TRBD1. The CDR3 protein: CASSPGGQSQNQPQHF. The nucleotides read TGTGCCAGCTCACCGGGGGGACAGAGCCAAAATCAGCCCCAGCATTTT.